This T cell receptor beta chain was identified in a study of CD8+CD57+ T cells in acquired aplastic anemia. Study-level points and caveats: Researchers reported that CD8+ Simpson's diversity was not significantly different in patients versus controls.

Germline CDR1 reads LNHDA; CDR2 reads SQIVND (reference sequence). The CDR3 covers 16 residues. V trimming: 3 bases; J trimming: 2 bases; junction bases outside the gene matches: 7. This clonotype was detected a few times. Its specificity is not known. Patients who underwent sequencing had shown CD8+CD57+ cell expansion by flow cytometry. Researchers used genomic DNA as the template to profile TCR beta VDJ and CDR3. TCRdb fed the reads into MiXCR, producing one record per CDR3 protein. The table shows some 140,000 distinct CDR3 sequences, with about 54% occurring only once. Sequencing was performed on sorted CD4+, CD8+, or CD8+CD57+ T cells (not recorded which) from PBMCs. This clonotype originated in a human donor with aplastic anemia. The rearrangement links TRBV19 to TRBJ1-2; 9 bases align to TRBD1. The DNA for the CDR3 is TGTGCCAGTAGTATGTCCGGACAGGGGAGGAACTATGGCTACACCTTC. Translated: CASSMSGQGRNYGYTF.